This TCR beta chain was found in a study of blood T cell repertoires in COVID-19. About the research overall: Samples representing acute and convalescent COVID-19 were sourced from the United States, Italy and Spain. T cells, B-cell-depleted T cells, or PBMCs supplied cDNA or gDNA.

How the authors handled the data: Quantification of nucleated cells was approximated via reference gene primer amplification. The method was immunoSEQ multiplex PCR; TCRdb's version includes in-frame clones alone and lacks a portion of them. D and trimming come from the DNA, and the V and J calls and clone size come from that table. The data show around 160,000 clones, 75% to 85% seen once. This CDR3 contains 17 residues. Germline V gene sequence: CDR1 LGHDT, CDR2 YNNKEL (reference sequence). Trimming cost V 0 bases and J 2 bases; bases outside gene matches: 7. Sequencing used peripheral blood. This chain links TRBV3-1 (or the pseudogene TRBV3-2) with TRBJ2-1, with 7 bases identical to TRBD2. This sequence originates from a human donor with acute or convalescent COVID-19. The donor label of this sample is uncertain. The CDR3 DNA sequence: TGTGCCAGCAGCCAAGATGAAGCGGGGTTTACCTACAATGAGCAGTTCTTC. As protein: CASSQDEAGFTYNEQFF.